The sample holds one count of the clone carrying this TCR beta chain. The data stem from a study of blood T cell repertoires in COVID-19. Study background: There were acute and convalescent COVID-19 samples, and they came from the United States, Italy and Spain. PBMCs, B-cell-depleted T cells, or T cells provided the cDNA or gDNA that made up the material.

Per the authors' pipeline: Estimated nucleated cell counts came from reference gene primer amplification. TCRdb's table, derived via immunoSEQ multiplex PCR, lists solely in-frame clones and lacks some. D and trimming were read from the DNA, whereas the V and J calls and clone size are those reported in that table. The sample has roughly 140,000 clones, around 89% seen once. The V gene's germline CDR1 is MNHEY and CDR2 SVGAGI. After removal of 4 bases from V and 8 bases from J, the junction contained 9 bases not matched to a gene. The CDR3 spans 14 residues. The J gene is TRBJ1-2, the V gene TRBV6-5; 8 nucleotides agree with TRBD1. What was sequenced was peripheral blood. The sequence derives from a woman aged 40 to 50 with acute or convalescent COVID-19. CDR3 residues: CASSFAQGERGYTF. As DNA, the CDR3 is TGTGCCAGCAGTTTTGCACAGGGGGAGAGGGGCTACACCTTC.